This is a list of T cell receptor beta chains from one sample in a study of T cells in Graves' hyperthyroidism and ophthalmopathy. MiXCR was run by TCRdb on the multiplex PCR reads, yielding one entry per CDR3 protein. The sample yields fewer than 750,000 distinct CDR3 sequences, approximately 14% seen once. Sequencing was done on a sample of blood. Source of these receptors: a woman aged 45-60 years with Graves' ophthalmopathy. CDR3s include the opening cysteine and the closing phenylalanine or tryptophan. D genes are given only for firm matches. Where a row states a size, it is once, few, many or the class of an expanded clone; other rows omit it.

D gene | J gene | V gene | clone size | CDR3 DNA | CDR3 protein
TRBD2 | TRBJ2-1 | TRBV4-3 | - | TGCGCCAGCAGCCACGGGACTAGCGGAACCCACAATGAGCAGTTCTTC | CASSHGTSGTHNEQFF
TRBD2 | TRBJ2-2 | TRBV20-1 | few | TGCAGTGCTAGAGATCCAGCGGGACCATACACCGGGGAGCTGTTTTTT | CSARDPAGPYTGELFF
- | TRBJ2-7 | TRBV7-9 | many | TGTGCCAGCAGCTCTGGCAGGGGCGGATCCTACGAGCAGTACTTC | CASSSGRGGSYEQYF
TRBD2 | TRBJ2-1 | TRBV6-5 | many | TGTGCCAGCAGTTCCGGGACTAGCGGGAAGTTGGATGAGCAGTTCTTC | CASSSGTSGKLDEQFF
TRBD1 | TRBJ2-5 | TRBV24-1 | many | TGTGCCACCAGTTCCGTACAGGGGGCAGGGGAGACCCAGTACTTC | CATSSVQGAGETQYF
- | TRBJ2-6 | TRBV7-2 | few | TGTGCCAGCAGCCCCGACCCCCCTACCGGGGGCAACGTCCTGACTTTC | CASSPDPPTGGNVLTF
- | TRBJ2-1 | TRBV9 | - | TGTGCCAGCAGGGGCCCAGGGAACAATGAGCAGTTCTTC | CASRGPGNNEQFF
- | TRBJ1-5 | TRBV6-1 | - | TGTGCCAGCATAGGGCAGTATAGCAATCAGCCCCAGCATTTT | CASIGQYSNQPQHF
- | TRBJ1-1 | TRBV10-3 | - | TGTGCCATCAGTGAGTCTGGGGTTTTGAACACTGAAGCTTGCTTT | CAISESGVLNTEACF
- | TRBJ2-3 | TRBV27 | many | TGTGCCATCGGCGCGACTAGCACAGATACGCAGTATTTT | CAIGATSTDTQYF
TRBD2 | TRBJ2-5 | TRBV5-4 | many | TGTGCCAGCAGCTTGCTCGGGACTAGCGAAGAGACCCAGTACTTC | CASSLLGTSEETQYF
- | TRBJ2-3 | TRBV9 | few | TGTGCCAGCAGTGCTGACCCCGGAGATACGCAGTATTTT | CASSADPGDTQYF
TRBD2 | TRBJ2-1 | TRBV7-2 | - | TGTGCCAGCAGCCGGGTCAGCGGGGGGGTGATTGAGCAGTTCTTC | CASSRVSGGVIEQFF
- | TRBJ2-5 | TRBV28 | many | TGTGCCAGCAGTTTACTGTTCCCAGGTCAAGAGACCCAGTACTTC | CASSLLFPGQETQYF
TRBD1 | TRBJ1-5 | TRBV16 | - | TGTGCCAGCAGCCGACCGGGACAGGGTCACCAGCCCCAGCATTTT | CASSRPGQGHQPQHF
- | TRBJ2-5 | TRBV2 | once | TGTGCCAGCAGTTTTGCCTCGTACCAAGAGACCCAGTACTTC | CASSFASYQETQYF
- | TRBJ2-1 | TRBV20-1 | many | TGCAGTGCTAGGGACTTACTCTCCTACAATGAGCAGTTCTTC | CSARDLLSYNEQFF
TRBD1 | TRBJ2-2 | TRBV28 | many | TGTGCCATCAGGACAGGGAACACCGGGGAGCTGTTTTTT | CAIRTGNTGELFF
- | TRBJ2-3 | TRBV2 | many | TGTGCCAGCGTAACAGGGTTCACAGATACGCAGTATTTT | CASVTGFTDTQYF
TRBD2 | TRBJ2-5 | TRBV27 | many | TGTGCCAGCAGGGTACTAGCGGGAGGTGAGACCCAGTACTTC | CASRVLAGGETQYF
- | TRBJ2-2 | TRBV11-3 | many | TGTGCCAGCAGCTTAGGTGGGGCGCAGGAGCTGTTTTTT | CASSLGGAQELFF
TRBD1 | TRBJ1-1 | TRBV4-3 | - | TGCGCCAGCAGCCAAGCAGGGGGCGCGAAGACTGAAGCTTTCTTT | CASSQAGGAKTEAFF
- | TRBJ2-1 | TRBV30 | - | TGTGCCTGGAGCTCCTCAGGGTATTATAGTGAGCAGTTCTTC | CAWSSSGYYSEQFF
TRBD2 | TRBJ2-1 | TRBV29-1 | few | TGCAGCGCACCCCGACTAGCGGGAGGTTTGCAGTTCTTC | CSAPRLAGGLQFF
TRBD1 | TRBJ2-5 | TRBV15 | - | TGTGCCACCAGCAGACTCCGGGACAGGGGTGGGGAGACCCAGTACTTC | CATSRLRDRGGETQYF
TRBD2 | TRBJ2-1 | TRBV7-8 | many | TGTGCCAGCAGCTTAGCGGGACTAGCGGGAGTTTGGGTCGATGAGCAGTTCTTC | CASSLAGLAGVWVDEQFF
- | TRBJ2-1 | TRBV7-8 | - | TGTGCCAGCAGCTCCTACTTAGCGGCGACAACCTACAATGAGCAGTTCTTC | CASSSYLAATTYNEQFF